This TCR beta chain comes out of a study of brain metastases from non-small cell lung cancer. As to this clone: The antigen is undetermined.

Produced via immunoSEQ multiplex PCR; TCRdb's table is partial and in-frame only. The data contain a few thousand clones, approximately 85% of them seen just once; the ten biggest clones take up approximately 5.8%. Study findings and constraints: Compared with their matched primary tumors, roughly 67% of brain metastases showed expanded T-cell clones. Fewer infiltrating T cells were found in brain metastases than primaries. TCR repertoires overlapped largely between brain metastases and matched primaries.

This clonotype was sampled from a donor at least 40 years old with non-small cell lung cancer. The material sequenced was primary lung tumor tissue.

CDR3 nucleotides: TGTGCCAGCAATACAGCGGGGACTAATGAAAAACTGTTTTTT. Protein product: CASNTAGTNEKLFF. The V and J genes are TRBV2 and TRBJ1-4; no clear D. The CDR3 covers 14 residues. Germline assignment: CDR1 SNHLY and CDR2 FYNNEI. V was pared by 7 bases and J by 2 bases, with 11 bases between.